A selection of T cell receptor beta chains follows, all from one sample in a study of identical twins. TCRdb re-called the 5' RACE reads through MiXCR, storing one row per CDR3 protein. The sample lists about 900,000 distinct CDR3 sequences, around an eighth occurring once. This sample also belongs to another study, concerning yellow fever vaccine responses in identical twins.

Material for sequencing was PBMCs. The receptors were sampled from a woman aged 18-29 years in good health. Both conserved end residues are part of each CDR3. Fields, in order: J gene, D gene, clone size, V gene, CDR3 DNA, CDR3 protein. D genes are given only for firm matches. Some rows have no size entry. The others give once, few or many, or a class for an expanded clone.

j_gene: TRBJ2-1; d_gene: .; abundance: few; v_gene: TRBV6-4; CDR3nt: TGTGCCAGCAGTGACTCTGCGGGAACCAGTTCGACTTACAATGAGCAGTTCTTC; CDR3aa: CASSDSAGTSSTYNEQFF
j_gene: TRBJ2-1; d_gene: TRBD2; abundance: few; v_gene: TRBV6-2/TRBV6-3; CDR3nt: TGTGCCAGCAGCTTCGCGGGAGGGCCCGATGAGCAGTTCTTC; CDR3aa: CASSFAGGPDEQFF
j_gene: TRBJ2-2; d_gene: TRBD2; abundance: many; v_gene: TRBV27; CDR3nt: TGTGCCAGCAGTTTATCCCGCGTTAGCGGGAGGGTGAACACCGGGGAGCTGTTTTTT; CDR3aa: CASSLSRVSGRVNTGELFF
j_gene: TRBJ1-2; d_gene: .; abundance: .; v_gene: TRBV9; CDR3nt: TGTGCCAGCAGCGCCGCAGGGCCTGGCTACACCTTC; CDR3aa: CASSAAGPGYTF
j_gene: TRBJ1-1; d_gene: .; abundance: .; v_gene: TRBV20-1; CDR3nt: TGCAGTGCAATGGACCGCATTACTGAAGCTTTCTTT; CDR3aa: CSAMDRITEAFF
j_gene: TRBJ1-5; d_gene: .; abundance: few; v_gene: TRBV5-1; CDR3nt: TGCGCCAGCAGCTTGGCCCCAGGGGTGAATCAGCCCCAGCATTTT; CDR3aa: CASSLAPGVNQPQHF
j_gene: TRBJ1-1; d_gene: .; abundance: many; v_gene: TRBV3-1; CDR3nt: TGTGCCAGCAGCCGATCCGGGTCCCGCACTGAAGCTTTCTTT; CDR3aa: CASSRSGSRTEAFF
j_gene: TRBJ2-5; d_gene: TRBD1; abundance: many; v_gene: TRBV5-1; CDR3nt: TGTGCCAGCAGTTTACAGGGGCCACAAGAGACCCAGTACTTC; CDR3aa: CASSLQGPQETQYF
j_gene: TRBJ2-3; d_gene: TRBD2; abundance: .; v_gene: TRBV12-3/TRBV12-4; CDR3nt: TGTGCCCGCAGTTTCCCACCCACCTTTAGCGGGGTGTTTACAGATACGCAGTATTTT; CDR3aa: CARSFPPTFSGVFTDTQYF
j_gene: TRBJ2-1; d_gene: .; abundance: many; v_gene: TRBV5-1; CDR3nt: TGCGCCAGCAGCTTGGTGGAGGGGAATGAGCAGTTCTTC; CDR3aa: CASSLVEGNEQFF
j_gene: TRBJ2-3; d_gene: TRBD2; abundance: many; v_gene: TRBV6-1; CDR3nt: TGTGCCAGCAGTGAAGTGACTAGCGGCCCAGATACGCAGTATTTT; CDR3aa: CASSEVTSGPDTQYF
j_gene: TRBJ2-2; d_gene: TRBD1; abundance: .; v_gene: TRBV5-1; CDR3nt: TGCGCCAGCAGCTTGACCCGACAGGGGTCCACCGGGGAGCTGTTTTTT; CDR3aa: CASSLTRQGSTGELFF
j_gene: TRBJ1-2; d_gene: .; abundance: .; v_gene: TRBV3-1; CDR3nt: TGTGCCAGCAGCTCGCTGAGGGAACTGGGGCACTATGGCTACACCTTC; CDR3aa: CASSSLRELGHYGYTF
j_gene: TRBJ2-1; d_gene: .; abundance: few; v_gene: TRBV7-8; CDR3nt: TGTGCCAGCAGCTCCCGTGACGGGGGTGCGTTTCCCTACAATGAGCAGTTCTTC; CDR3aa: CASSSRDGGAFPYNEQFF
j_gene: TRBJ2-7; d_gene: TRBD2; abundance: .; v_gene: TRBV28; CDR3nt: TGTGCCAGCAGGCCTGGACTAGCGGGAGCCACACAGCAGTACTTC; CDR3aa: CASRPGLAGATQQYF
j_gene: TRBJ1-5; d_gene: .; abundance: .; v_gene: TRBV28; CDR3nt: TGTGCCAGCGAAAGACAGGCAAGGAGCAATCAGCCCCAGCATTTT; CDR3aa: CASERQARSNQPQHF
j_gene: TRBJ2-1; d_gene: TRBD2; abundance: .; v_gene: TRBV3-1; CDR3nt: TGTGCCAGCAGCCAGGTCCTAAGCGGGGGGCCGGTATATGAGCAGTTCTTC; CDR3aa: CASSQVLSGGPVYEQFF
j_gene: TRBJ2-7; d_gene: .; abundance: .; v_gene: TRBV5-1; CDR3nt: TGCGCCAGCAGCTTAGGAGGGCTTCGAGAGCAGTACTTC; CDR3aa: CASSLGGLREQYF
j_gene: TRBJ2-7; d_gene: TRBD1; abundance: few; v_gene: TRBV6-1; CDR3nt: TGTGCCAGCAGGGGGGTCGGGACAGGAGCCTACGAGCAGTACTTC; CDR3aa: CASRGVGTGAYEQYF
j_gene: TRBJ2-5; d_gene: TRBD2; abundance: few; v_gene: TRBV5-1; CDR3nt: TGCGCCAGCAGTCCGAGACGGGGGGTCCAAGAGACCCAGTACTTC; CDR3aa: CASSPRRGVQETQYF
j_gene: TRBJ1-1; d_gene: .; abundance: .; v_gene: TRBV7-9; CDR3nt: TGTGCCAGCAGCTTAGATGGCAGCATATTCGGAGGGGCTTTCTTT; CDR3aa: CASSLDGSIFGGAFF
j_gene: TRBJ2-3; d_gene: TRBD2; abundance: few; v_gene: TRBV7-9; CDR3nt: TGTGCCAGCAGCTGGGAGAGCGGGAGGACCACAGATACGCAGTATTTT; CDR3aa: CASSWESGRTTDTQYF